This passage covers 7 T cell receptor beta chains from one sample sequenced in a study of pediatric ulcerative colitis. Only in-frame clones appear in the TCRdb table, and some are missing; sequencing was by immunoSEQ multiplex PCR. The table lists 40,000 to 60,000 clones, roughly 79% of them singletons, with less than 4.5% in the top ten. One to two pinch biopsies were taken from the rectum during colonoscopy. Sequenced: gut tissue. These receptor sequences come from a girl between 5 and 17 years old with moderate ulcerative colitis.

This chain links TRBV5-1 with TRBJ2-1, with TRBD2 identical over 10 bases. V lost 1 base, J lost 0 bases, and 13 bases stayed unmatched. There are 20 residues in the CDR3. The germline V gene has CDR1 SGHRS and CDR2 YFSETQ. The CDR3 region has the DNA TGCGCCAGCAGCTTGTATCCCGGTCTAGCGGGGGCCGCCTCCTACAATGAGCAGTTCTTC. This encodes CASSLYPGLAGAASYNEQFF.

The rearrangement joins TRBV18 to TRBJ1-5; TRBD1 matches 8 bases. CDR3 length: 15 amino acids. Germline V CDR1 and CDR2: KGHSH, LQKENI. V was pared by 3 bases and J by 3 bases, with 4 bases of the junction left unmatched. The CDR3 spells CASSPGQGPNQPQHF. CDR3 DNA: TGTGCCAGCTCACCTGGACAGGGCCCCAATCAGCCCCAGCATTTT.

The V call is TRBV25-1, the J call TRBJ2-5, with D hard to call. The length of the CDR3 is 9 residues. Germline values: CDR1 MGHDK, CDR2 SYGVNS. This CDR3 is CAMGETQYF. The CDR3 DNA reads as TGTGCGATGGGAGAGACCCAGTACTTC.

This chain links TRBV5-6 with TRBJ2-3; D call uncertain. The CDR3 sequence is 14 residues long. Germline values: CDR1 SGHDT, CDR2 YYEEEE. V dropped 9 bases and J dropped 1 base, with 15 bases sitting between them. The CDR3 nucleotides read TGTGCCACCGGTTTAGGCAGTGGCACAGATACGCAGTATTTT. Protein product: CATGLGSGTDTQYF.

The V call is TRBV28, the J call TRBJ2-3; 8 bases are shared with TRBD1. V trimming: 8 bases; J trimming: 2 bases; junction bases outside the gene matches: 3. The germline V gene has CDR1 MDHEN and CDR2 SYDVKM. CDR3 length: 13 amino acids. The CDR3 DNA is TGTGCCAGCGTGGACAGGGCCACAGATACGCAGTATTTT. Its protein product is CASVDRATDTQYF. Variable domain in full (rest from reference TRBV28 and TRBJ2-3): DVKVTQSSRYLVKRTGEKVFLECVQDMDHENMFWYRQDPGLGLRLIYFSYDVKMKEKGDIPEGYSVSREKKERFSLILESASTNQTSMYLCASVDRATDTQYFGPGTRLTVL.

The gene calls are TRBV28 and TRBJ2-6, with unresolved D. This CDR3 spans 16 amino acids. V lost 6 bases and J lost 0, with 12 bases in between. Germline loops: CDR1 MDHEN, CDR2 SYDVKM. The chain's CDR3 is CASRGAELSGANVLTF. DNA of the CDR3: TGTGCCAGCAGGGGCGCGGAACTCTCTGGGGCCAACGTCCTGACTTTC.

V is TRBV9 and J is TRBJ1-5; maybe TRBD1 (5 bases). V lost 0 bases and J lost 8, with 15 bases in between. This CDR3 has 15 residues. Looked up from germline, CDR1 is SGDLS and CDR2 is YYNGEE. CDR3 DNA sequence: TGTGCCAGCAGCGTAGGTCTGGGTCTGGGGGAGCCCCAGCATTTT. It is translated as CASSVGLGLGEPQHF.